In this sample, the clone carrying this T cell receptor (beta chain) turned up once. The J segment lost 2 bases and the V segment lost 3 bases, leaving 5 bases of the junction unmatched. The germline CDR1 and CDR2 sequences are KGHDR and SFDVKD. The CDR3 loop spans 15 amino acids. The data are from a study of blood T cell repertoires in COVID-19. Study details: Researchers got acute and convalescent COVID-19 samples from the United States, Italy and Spain. T cells, B-cell-depleted T cells, or PBMCs supplied cDNA or gDNA.

In the original workflow: Estimation of nucleated cell counts was performed using reference gene primer amplification. The method was immunoSEQ multiplex PCR; TCRdb's version includes in-frame clones alone and lacks a portion of them. D and trimming come from the DNA, and the V and J calls and clone size come from that table. The table shows 290,000 or so clones, with more than 85% occurring only once. The chain employs TRBV24-1 and TRBJ2-5; 7 bases are shared with TRBD1. Sample: peripheral blood. The sequence came from a man aged 65 to 79 with acute or convalescent COVID-19. The DNA of the CDR3 is TGTGCCACCAGTGATCCACAGGGGTTTCAAGAGACCCAGTACTTC. Protein product: CATSDPQGFQETQYF.